The source of this TCR beta chain is a study of vaccination and CD4 T cells after COVID-19. Sequencing of cultured CD4+ T cell DNA used the Oncomine TCR Beta short-read assay. In TCRdb, the PCR reads were re-called with MiXCR into one record per CDR3 protein. This sample has about 29,000 distinct CDR3 sequences, with 62% found just once. Treatment defined: approximately 9-day PBMC culture with coronavirus spike peptide pools or control peptides (ViraFEST assay). Details on this clonotype: Its antigen is currently unknown.

Trimming cost V 0 bases and J 4 bases, with 16 bases left between them. CDR3 length: 16 amino acids. Germline-derived CDR1 and CDR2 are SGHDT and YYEEEE. The chain uses TRBV5-6 and TRBJ1-2; no reliable D call. This TCR was recovered from a human donor who received a COVID-19 vaccine. Sequencing was performed on CD4+ T cells from blood, cultured in vitro, taken after SARS-CoV-2 vaccination. The CDR3 region has the DNA TGTGCCAGCAGCTTGGCCGAAGGTGGAGGAATCTATGGCTACACCTTC. Its translation: CASSLAEGGGIYGYTF.